The 23 T cell receptor beta chains below were found in one sample sequenced in a study of cytomegalovirus exposure and HLA in healthy donors. The PCR ran on 60 Vbeta and 13 Jbeta primers. TCRdb keeps only in-frame clones here, not all; method: immunoSEQ multiplex PCR. The sample carries about 120,000 clones, 82% recorded once. Sequenced sample: PBMCs. Receptors were obtained from a woman in her late teens or twenties in good health and CMV-seronegative.

The chain combines TRBV5-4 with TRBJ1-1; TRBD1 might be the D (6 bases). Deletions cut 5 bases from V and 8 bases from J, with 16 bases between. Looked up from germline, CDR1 is SGHNT and CDR2 is YYREEE (reference sequence). This CDR3 has 13 residues. The DNA for the CDR3 is TGTGCCAGCAGGGCGGGGGGCAAGACCGAAGCTTTCTTT. Translating it yields CASRAGGKTEAFF.

A few counts support this clone. The chain combines TRBV6-6 with TRBJ2-5; 12 bases are a match to TRBD2. Germline CDR1 MNHNY, CDR2 SVGAGI (reference sequence). V lost 6 bases and J lost 2; bases outside the gene matches: 7. This CDR3 spans 16 amino acids. The CDR3 DNA reads as TGTGCCAGCAGGAGCGGACTAGCGGGACGGCAAGAGACCCAGTACTTC. This gives the protein CASRSGLAGRQETQYF.

The chain links TRBV29-1 to TRBJ2-1, with D uncertain. Trimming removed 4 bases at V and 5 bases at J, with 3 bases between. The germline V gene has CDR1 SQVTM and CDR2 ANQGSEA. The CDR3 spans 10 residues. Here the CDR3 reads CSVADNEQFF. CDR3 nucleotides: TGCAGCGTTGCCGACAATGAGCAGTTCTTC.

V gene TRBV7-9 combines with J gene TRBJ1-2; maybe TRBD1 (5 bases). The ends were cut back, 7 bases at V and 4 bases at J, with 19 bases in the middle. Germline-derived CDR1 and CDR2 are SEHNR and FQNEAQ (reference sequence). CDR3 length: 15 residues. CDR3 amino acids: CASTLTDKTGYGYTF. The CDR3 region has the DNA TGTGCCAGCACCTTGACGGACAAAACGGGCTATGGCTACACCTTC.

The V gene is TRBV7-9, the J gene TRBJ1-1; a possible D gene is TRBD1 (5 bases). Between the trimmed V and J ends, which lost 3 bases and 3 bases, there was a span of 8 bases. Germline V gene lookup returns CDR1 SEHNR and CDR2 FQNEAQ (reference sequence). The CDR3 consists of 13 residues. The CDR3 DNA is TGTGCCAGCAGCTTGGGGGAGGACACTGAAGCTTTCTTT. This sequence encodes CASSLGEDTEAFF.

The chain joins TRBV5-6 to TRBJ1-1, with unresolved D. Germline V gene lookup returns CDR1 SGHDT and CDR2 YYEEEE. V lost 2 bases to trimming and J lost 7 bases, with 15 bases between them. The CDR3 spans 14 residues. The CDR3 DNA is TGTGCCAGCAGCTTCGGAATGACCGGGAATGAAGCTTTCTTT. This encodes CASSFGMTGNEAFF.

The count of this clone is one. The V gene is TRBV11-3, the J gene TRBJ2-6; TRBD1 aligns across 7 bases. J was trimmed by 1 base and V by 4 bases; bases with no gene match: 7. The CDR3 sequence is 17 residues long. The germline V gene has CDR1 SGHNT and CDR2 YENEEA. CDR3 sequence: CASSSGQVLSGANVLTF. CDR3 bases: TGTGCCAGCAGCTCCGGACAGGTTTTATCTGGGGCCAACGTCCTGACTTTC.

This clone was seen just once. The CDR3 is CASSIRDRGNSEAFF. CDR3 DNA sequence: TGTGCCAGTAGTATCCGGGACAGGGGTAACTCTGAAGCTTTCTTT. The chain carries TRBV19 and TRBJ1-1; 10 nucleotides align to TRBD1. This CDR3 is 15 amino acids long. V gave up 3 bases and J gave up 6 bases; unmatched junction bases: 7. Germline lookup yields CDR1 LNHDA and CDR2 SQIVND (reference sequence).

The genes are TRBV5-7 and TRBJ2-7; 8 bases are a match to TRBD1. TRBV5-7 is given ORF status, its function remaining uncertain. The CDR3 spans 16 residues. V was clipped by 4 bases and J by 4 bases; unmatched bases: 13. The CDR3 DNA reads TGTGCCAGCAGCCTGGTTTGTTGGACAGGGAAGTACGAGCAGTACTTC. It translates to CASSLVCWTGKYEQYF.

The rearrangement joins TRBV2 to TRBJ1-2, with D perhaps TRBD1 (5 bases). The CDR3 contains 15 residues. With 1 base removed from V and 8 bases from J, the gap between germline ends came to 17 bases. From germline, CDR1 is SNHLY and CDR2 FYNNEI. CDR3 coding DNA: TGTGCCAGCAGTGAAGTCAGACAGTTCCTAAAGGGCTACACCTTC. Translation gives CASSEVRQFLKGYTF.

This chain connects TRBV9 to TRBJ1-6; TRBD1 might be the D (5 bases). CDR1 SGDLS and CDR2 YYNGEE come from the germline V gene. V lost 0 bases and J 11 bases, leaving 9 bases between the germline ends. The CDR3 is 13 amino acids. The CDR3 sequence: CASSVDQGAPLHF. The CDR3 nucleotides read TGTGCCAGCAGCGTAGATCAGGGTGCACCCCTCCACTTT. The entire variable domain, with the rest obtained from reference TRBV9 and TRBJ1-6, is as follows: DSGVTQTPKHLITATGQRVTLRCSPRSGDLSVYWYQQSLDQGLQFLIQYYNGEERAKGNILERFSAQQFPDLHSELNLSSLELGDSALYFCASSVDQGAPLHFGNGTRLTVT.

A single count supports this clone. V usage is TRBV2 and J usage is TRBJ2-7, with TRBD2 matching over 7 bases. The CDR3 sequence is 14 residues long. V gave up 7 bases and J gave up 9 bases; unmatched junction bases: 15. Germline values: CDR1 SNHLY, CDR2 FYNNEI. CDR3 nucleotide sequence: TGTGCCAGCATGGGAACCGGGGGGACTCTTCGGCAGTACGTC. Translating it yields CASMGTGGTLRQYV.

V and J are TRBV27 and TRBJ1-6; 7 positions match TRBD1. With V trimmed by 5 bases and J by 5 bases, 6 bases remained unmatched. The CDR3 consists of 15 residues. Looked up from germline, CDR1 is MNHEY and CDR2 is SMNVEV (reference sequence). CDR3 in amino acids: CASSDYRGHNSPLHF. The DNA for the CDR3 is TGTGCCAGCAGTGACTACAGGGGACATAATTCACCCCTCCACTTT.

V is TRBV12-5 and J is TRBJ1-1; 9 bases map to TRBD1. The ends lost 2 bases at V and 5 bases at J; junction bases unmatched: 6. CDR1 is LGHNT and CDR2 is FRNRAP in the germline V gene. The CDR3 runs to 15 residues. The CDR3 loop reads CASGLPGQGQTEAFF. The CDR3 nucleotides read TGTGCTAGTGGTTTGCCGGGACAGGGTCAAACTGAAGCTTTCTTT.

The CDR3 reads CASTLGGRAGELFF. CDR3 DNA: TGTGCCAGCACCCTTGGAGGGAGGGCCGGGGAGCTGTTTTTT. The rearrangement joins TRBV7-9 to TRBJ2-2, with 7 bases lining up with TRBD2. The CDR3 runs to 14 residues. V lost 7 bases and J lost 6; bases outside the gene matches: 8. The germline gives CDR1 SEHNR, CDR2 FQNEAQ (reference sequence).

There are a few counts of this clone. The chain recombines TRBV7-2 with TRBJ2-7; TRBD1 might be the D (5 bases). The CDR3 has 12 amino acids. Germline CDR1 reads SGHTA; CDR2 reads FQGNSA. V was clipped by 6 bases and J by 1 base, with 7 bases between them. CDR3 loop: CASRTVSYEQYV. CDR3 in DNA: TGTGCCAGCAGGACAGTGTCCTACGAGCAGTACGTC.

The genes are TRBV19 and TRBJ1-1; D might be TRBD1 (6 bases). V gave up 6 bases and J gave up 0 bases, with 14 bases separating them. Germline assignment: CDR1 LNHDA and CDR2 SQIVND (reference sequence). The CDR3 spans 15 residues. CDR3 sequence: CASRTDRRMNTEAFF. In DNA form, the CDR3 reads TGTGCCAGTAGGACAGACAGGCGGATGAACACTGAAGCTTTCTTT.

J is TRBJ1-1 and V is TRBV30, with D tentatively TRBD1 (6 bases). The CDR3 contains 15 residues. Germline V gene sequence: CDR1 GTSNPN, CDR2 SVGIG (reference sequence). The CDR3 loop reads CVLKTNRVWGTEAFF. In DNA form, the CDR3 reads TGTGTACTAAAAACCAACAGGGTCTGGGGCACTGAAGCTTTCTTT.

As to this clone: The junction does not match germline at one end; this may be a read error. The CDR3 spells CSGCGTGVF. CDR3 nucleotide sequence: TGCAGCGGGTGCGGGACAGGGGTTTTT. The chain employs TRBV29-1 and TRBJ1-1, with 10 bases fitting TRBD1. CDR1 is SQVTM, CDR2 ANQGSEA, per germline. This CDR3 contains 9 residues. The entire variable domain, with the rest obtained from reference TRBV29-1 and TRBJ1-1, is as follows: SAVISQKPSRDICQRGTSLTIQCQVDSQVTMMFWYRQQPGQSLTLIATANQGSEATYESGFVIDKFPISRPNLTFSTLTVSNMSPEDSSIYLCSGCGTGVFGQGTRLTVV.

The chain joins TRBV6-5 to TRBJ2-7; TRBD2 matches at 9 bases. J gave up 5 bases and V 5 bases, and 10 bases lay outside the gene matches. The V gene's germline CDR1 is MNHEY and CDR2 SVGAGI. The CDR3 runs 15 residues. The CDR3 nucleotides read TGTGCCAGCAGTAAGAGCGGGGGGTACGGCCACGAGCAGTACGTC. Amino acids: CASSKSGGYGHEQYV.

The rearrangement links TRBV5-4 to TRBJ2-1, with 8 bases fitting TRBD2. In germline, CDR1 is SGHNT, CDR2 YYREEE (reference sequence). CDR3 length: 16 amino acids. Trimming cost V 1 base and J 7 bases; bases outside gene matches: 10. In DNA, the CDR3 is TGTGCCAGCAGCTTGTATTTACTAGCGGTTTCGAATGAGCAGTTCTTC. It specifies CASSLYLLAVSNEQFF. The entire variable domain, with the rest obtained from reference TRBV5-4 and TRBJ2-1, is as follows: ETGVTQSPTHLIKTRGQQVTLRCSSQSGHNTVSWYQQALGQGPQFIFQYYREEENGRGNFPPRFSGLQFPNYSSELNVNALELDDSALYLCASSLYLLAVSNEQFFGPGTRLTVL.

This sequence joins TRBV19 and TRBJ2-7; TRBD2 matches 10 bases. In germline, CDR1 is LNHDA, CDR2 SQIVND (reference sequence). Trimming removed 3 bases from V and 6 bases from J; junction bases left unmatched: 8. The CDR3 is made up of 15 amino acids. The CDR3 DNA sequence: TGTGCCAGTAGTATTCCGCTAGCGGGAGTCGCCGAGCAGTACTTC. Its translation is CASSIPLAGVAEQYF.

The chain couples TRBV4-3 to TRBJ1-2, with 7 bases matching TRBD1. The germline V gene has CDR1 LGHNA and CDR2 YSLEER. The CDR3 sequence is 15 residues long. With 0 bases clipped from V and 5 bases from J, the junction kept 6 bases outside the gene matches. CDR3 loop: CASSQDDRVNYGYTF. CDR3 DNA: TGCGCCAGCAGCCAAGATGACAGGGTAAATTATGGCTACACCTTC.